Shown below are 18 T cell receptor beta chains from a single sample sequenced in a study of blood T cells in healthy people across ages. Through a sample-barcoded 5' primer and a J-beta primer mix, a second PCR was run for roughly 6 to 11 cycles. A single record per CDR3 protein comes from TCRdb applying MiXCR to the 5' RACE reads. In the table there are more than 750,000 distinct CDR3 sequences, almost 30% of which are singletons. A further study also used this sample, focusing on T cells of mothers and their children.

Sequenced input: blood. These receptors originate from a woman in her forties in good health.

For this clonotype: Being one base from a much bigger clone, this may be a read error. This chain uses TRBV27 with TRBJ1-2; the match to TRBD1 covers 9 bases. The CDR3 is 15 amino acids. Germline V CDR1 and CDR2: MNHEY, SMNVEV (reference sequence). The CDR3 sequence is CASRPRGQGTYGDTF. The CDR3 DNA reads TGTGCCAGCAGACCCCGAGGACAGGGGACCTATGGCGACACCTTC.

On this clonotype: A read error is possible here, since a much larger clone lies one base away. The V and J genes are TRBV21-1 and TRBJ2-6; TRBD1 is the table's D call and was not checked against the DNA. TRBV21-1 is a known pseudogene. This CDR3 is 20 amino acids long. CDR3 nucleotides: TGTGCCAGCAGCAACGGAATACCGGGACAGGGTGCCCCTGGGGCCAACATCCTGACTTTC. Translation: CASSNGIPGQGAPGANILTF.

V gene TRBV5-1 combines with J gene TRBJ2-3; a weak D match, TRBD1 (6 bases). Trimming removed 0 bases at V and 3 bases at J, with 11 bases between. This CDR3 spans 15 amino acids. From germline, CDR1 is SGHRS and CDR2 YFSETQ. The CDR3 is CASSLEWGPTDTQYF. In DNA form, the CDR3 reads TGCGCCAGCAGCTTGGAATGGGGGCCAACAGATACGCAGTATTTT. Looking up the rest from reference TRBV5-1 and TRBJ2-3 gives the full variable domain: KAGVTQTPRYLIKTRGQQVTLSCSPISGHRSVSWYQQTPGQGLQFLFEYFSETQRNKGNFPGRFSGRQFSNSRSEMNVSTLELGDSALYLCASSLEWGPTDTQYFGPGTRLTVL.

This clonotype was found many times. An end of the junction does not agree with germline; a read error may underlie this. The CDR3 spells CASSLQGTQETQYF. Written as DNA, the CDR3 is TGTGCCAGCAGCCTCCAGGGCACCCAAGAGACCCAGTACTTC. The genes are TRBV5-1 and TRBJ2-5; a weak D match, TRBD1 (5 bases). CDR1 is SGHRS and CDR2 is YFSETQ in the germline V gene. The CDR3 contains 14 residues. Full variable domain (outside the CDR3, taken from reference TRBV5-1 and TRBJ2-5): KAGVTQTPRYLIKTRGQQVTLSCSPISGHRSVSWYQQTPGQGLQFLFEYFSETQRNKGNFPGRFSGRQFSNSRSEMNVSTLELGDSALYLCASSLQGTQETQYFGPGTRLLVL.

This chain joins TRBV28 and TRBJ2-7; a weak D match, TRBD1 (6 bases). Germline V gene data show CDR1 as MDHEN and CDR2 as SYDVKM. The CDR3 runs 14 residues. Trimming stripped 4 bases from V and 3 bases from J, with 13 bases between. CDR3 bases: TGTGCCAGCAGTTCTGGGGACACCAACTACGAGCAGTACTTC. Its protein is CASSSGDTNYEQYF.

This chain joins TRBV20-1 and TRBJ1-5, with D uncertain. Germline V gene data show CDR1 as DFQATT and CDR2 as SNEGSKA (reference sequence). Trimming took off 1 base at V and 0 bases at J, with 4 bases between the two ends. This CDR3 is built from 13 residues. The CDR3 DNA sequence: TGCAGTGCTAGAGTCTCTAGCAATCAGCCCCAGCATTTT. This gives the protein CSARVSSNQPQHF.

The chain is built from TRBV6-1 and TRBJ1-5, with D possibly matching TRBD1 (5 bases). Germline CDR1 reads MNHNS; CDR2 reads SASEGT. The CDR3 is 14 residues long. Trimming removed 6 bases at V and 9 bases at J, with 18 bases between. The CDR3 DNA follows: TGTGCCAGCAGCCCAACGGGGGAAGGATCGCCCCAGCATTTT. This gives the protein CASSPTGEGSPQHF.

CDR3 in DNA: TGTGCCACGGAGGACTTGGGCACTGAAGCTTTCTTT. Protein product: CATEDLGTEAFF. The V gene is TRBV28, the J gene TRBJ1-1; D uncertain. CDR3 length: 12 residues. Germline V lookup: CDR1 MDHEN, CDR2 SYDVKM. The V end was cut by 10 bases, the J end by 4 bases, with 13 bases between.

This clonotype was observed a handful of times. The J gene is TRBJ2-7, the V gene TRBV5-1, with D possibly being TRBD1 (6 bases). Trimming took off 4 bases at V and 5 bases at J, with 13 bases between the two ends. The CDR3 consists of 13 residues. Germline assignment: CDR1 SGHRS and CDR2 YFSETQ. DNA for the CDR3: TGCGCCAGCAGCCTACAGGGTTTCCACGAGCAGTACTTC. This translates into CASSLQGFHEQYF. The full variable domain, with the rest looked up from reference TRBV5-1 and TRBJ2-7, is KAGVTQTPRYLIKTRGQQVTLSCSPISGHRSVSWYQQTPGQGLQFLFEYFSETQRNKGNFPGRFSGRQFSNSRSEMNVSTLELGDSALYLCASSLQGFHEQYFGPGTRLTVT.

The chain is built from TRBV6-5 and TRBJ2-5; no reliable D call. Germline V lookup: CDR1 MNHEY, CDR2 SVGAGI. The CDR3 loop spans 18 amino acids. Between the trimmed V and J ends, which lost 5 bases and 4 bases, there was a span of 26 bases. In DNA, the CDR3 is TGTGCCAGCAGTCGCGGACGAGGCAGACCAAGATTCCCAGAGACCCAGTACTTC. Its protein product is CASSRGRGRPRFPETQYF.

The chain uses TRBV11-2 and TRBJ2-7, with 8 bases aligning to TRBD1. Trimming cost V 4 bases and J 3 bases; bases outside gene matches: 5. CDR3 length equals 14 residues. Per germline, CDR1 SGHAT and CDR2 FQNNGV. The CDR3 here is CASSSGGTCYEQYF. The CDR3 coding sequence is TGTGCCAGCAGCTCAGGGGGCACCTGCTACGAGCAGTACTTC.

The V and J genes are TRBV28 and TRBJ2-5; TRBD1 or TRBD2 may be the D gene (7 bases each). The end of the DNA is better explained by TRBJ2-7, so the J call may be wrong. CDR1 MDHEN and CDR2 SYDVKM come from the germline V gene. This CDR3 region has 13 residues. The chain's CDR3 is CASSYPGGDEQYF. The CDR3 nucleotides read TGTGCCAGCAGTTACCCAGGGGGGGACGAGCAGTACTTC.

The chain links TRBV6-2 or TRBV6-3 to TRBJ1-6; D is unclear. Germline V CDR1 and CDR2: MNHEY, SVGEGT. This CDR3 has 13 residues. V gave up 6 bases and J gave up 10 bases, with 13 bases separating them. This CDR3 reads CASRLVRESPLHF. DNA of the CDR3: TGTGCCAGCAGGTTAGTCAGAGAATCACCCCTCCACTTT.

To note about this clonotype: This may arise from a read error, as a much more abundant clone is one base away. This chain links TRBV18 with TRBJ1-1, with no clear D. CDR3 length: 13 amino acids. Germline V CDR1 and CDR2: KGHSH, LQKENI. V was trimmed by 1 base and J by 5 bases, leaving 8 bases between them. CDR3 in amino acids: CASSPRVRTEAFF. DNA of the CDR3: TGTGCCAGCTCACCACGAGTAAGGACTGAAGCTTTCTTT.

This rearrangement joins TRBV10-3 to TRBJ2-4; 7 nucleotides align to TRBD2. The CDR3 sequence is 15 residues long. V shed 5 bases and J 13 bases; nucleotides not matched to a gene: 17. Germline CDR1 and CDR2: ENHRY and SYGVKD. CDR3 bases: TGTGCCATCAGTAGTGCGGGGGTAGCGGGCAATGAGCAGTACTTC. This sequence encodes CAISSAGVAGNEQYF.

CDR3 loop: CASSYGTGSGYTF. For the CDR3, the DNA is TGTGCCAGCAGTTATGGAACAGGGTCTGGCTACACCTTC. This rearrangement joins TRBV6-5 to TRBJ1-2; D is possibly TRBD1 (6 bases). CDR1 is MNHEY and CDR2 is SVGAGI in the germline V gene. V shed 3 bases and J shed 7 bases, with 12 bases lying between them. The CDR3 totals 13 residues.

This clonotype was seen more than once but under ten times. V gene TRBV7-8 combines with J gene TRBJ1-2; D remains unclear. V was trimmed by 2 bases and J by 2 bases, leaving 6 bases between them. Germline CDR1 and CDR2: SGHVS and FQNEAQ. The CDR3 loop spans 13 amino acids. CDR3 sequence: CASSLMKNYGYTF. CDR3 DNA sequence: TGTGCCAGCAGCTTAATGAAAAACTATGGCTACACCTTC.

The V call is TRBV9, the J call TRBJ1-1; D unclear. The germline gives CDR1 SGDLS, CDR2 YYNGEE. CDR3 length: 13 residues. The V gene lost 2 bases and the J gene lost 4 bases, with 9 bases spanning the gap. Written as DNA, the CDR3 is TGTGCCAGCAGCGTTTCCCTAACCACTGAAGCTTTCTTT. The encoded protein is CASSVSLTTEAFF.